What follows describes a single TCR beta chain. V was pared by 7 bases and J by 5 bases, with 17 bases between. CDR3 length equals 14 residues. Per germline, CDR1 LNHDA and CDR2 SQIVND (reference sequence). This sample stems from a study of blood T cell repertoires in COVID-19. Looking at the study overall: Spain, Italy and the United States supplied samples that represented acute and convalescent COVID-19.

This table comes from immunoSEQ multiplex PCR, and its TCRdb copy is limited to in-frame clones, with some not included. The sample carries fewer than 200,000 clones, approximately 85% recorded once. This chain uses TRBV19 with TRBJ1-1, with D possibly being TRBD1 (5 bases). The source of this sequence is a man aged 60 to 75 who had recovered from COVID-19. Sample: peripheral blood. The CDR3 is CASTPGRGHTEAFF. Here the CDR3 DNA reads TGTGCCAGTACCCCCGGGAGGGGCCATACTGAAGCTTTCTTT.